This TCR beta chain comes out of a study of T-cell reconstitution after alpha-beta-depleted transplantation in children. Germline CDR1 reads MRHNA; CDR2 reads SNTAGT. V lost 4 bases, J lost 2 bases, and 2 bases stayed unmatched. This CDR3 has 14 amino acids. Preparation of the TCRbeta library involved a method that used unique molecular identifiers. TCRdb re-called the PCR reads through MiXCR, storing one row per CDR3 protein. The sample records some 490,000 distinct CDR3 sequences, 9.5% to 15% being singletons. The specimen comprised PBMCs from the stem cell graft donor, sampled from the stem cell graft. The rearrangement uses TRBV6-4 and TRBJ2-3; TRBD2 agrees at 8 bases. This TCR came from a human donor who donated a stem cell graft to a child with combined immunodeficiency. CDR3 sequence reads: CASSAGGHTDTQYF. The CDR3 region has the DNA TGTGCCAGCAGTGCGGGGGGGCACACAGATACGCAGTATTTT.